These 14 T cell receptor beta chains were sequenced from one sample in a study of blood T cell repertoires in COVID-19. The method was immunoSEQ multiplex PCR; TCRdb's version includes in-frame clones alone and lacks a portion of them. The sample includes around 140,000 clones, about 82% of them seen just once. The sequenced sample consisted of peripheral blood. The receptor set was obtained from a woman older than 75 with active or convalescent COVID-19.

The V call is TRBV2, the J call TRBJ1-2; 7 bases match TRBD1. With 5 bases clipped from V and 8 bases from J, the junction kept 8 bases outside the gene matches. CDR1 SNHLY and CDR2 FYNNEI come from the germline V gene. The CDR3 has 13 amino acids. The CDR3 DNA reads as TGTGCCAGCAGTCTACAGGGGTTACGGGGCTACACCTTC. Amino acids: CASSLQGLRGYTF.

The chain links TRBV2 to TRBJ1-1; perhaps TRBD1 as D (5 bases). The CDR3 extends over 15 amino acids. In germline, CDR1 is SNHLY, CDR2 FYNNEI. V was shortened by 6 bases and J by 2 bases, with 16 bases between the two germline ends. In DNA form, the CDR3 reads TGTGCCAGCAGCCAACTGGACGGGGGAAACACTGAAGCTTTCTTT. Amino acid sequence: CASSQLDGGNTEAFF.

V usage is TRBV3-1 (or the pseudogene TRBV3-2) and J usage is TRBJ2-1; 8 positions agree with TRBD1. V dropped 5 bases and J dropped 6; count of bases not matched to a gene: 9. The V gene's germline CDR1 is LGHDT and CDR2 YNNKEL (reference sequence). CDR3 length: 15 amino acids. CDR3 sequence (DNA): TGTGCCAGCAGCTCTACAGGTCAGGGGGCCAATGAGCAGTTCTTC. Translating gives CASSSTGQGANEQFF.

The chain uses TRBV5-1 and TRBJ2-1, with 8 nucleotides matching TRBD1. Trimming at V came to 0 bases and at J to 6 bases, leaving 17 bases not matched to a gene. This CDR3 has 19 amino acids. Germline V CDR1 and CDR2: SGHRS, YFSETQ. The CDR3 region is CASSLGTGRMRTMGNEQFF. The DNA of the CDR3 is TGCGCCAGCAGCTTGGGGACAGGGAGGATGAGAACTATGGGCAATGAGCAGTTCTTC. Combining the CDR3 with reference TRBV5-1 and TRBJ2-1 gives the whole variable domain KAGVTQTPRYLIKTRGQQVTLSCSPISGHRSVSWYQQTPGQGLQFLFEYFSETQRNKGNFPGRFSGRQFSNSRSEMNVSTLELGDSALYLCASSLGTGRMRTMGNEQFFGPGTRLTVL.

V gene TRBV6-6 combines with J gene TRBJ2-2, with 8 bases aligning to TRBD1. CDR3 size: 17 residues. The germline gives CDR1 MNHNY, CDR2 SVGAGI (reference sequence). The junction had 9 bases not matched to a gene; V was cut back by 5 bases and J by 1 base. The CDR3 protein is CASSPGTGWVNTGELFF. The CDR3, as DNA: TGTGCCAGCAGTCCCGGGACAGGTTGGGTGAACACCGGGGAGCTGTTTTTT.

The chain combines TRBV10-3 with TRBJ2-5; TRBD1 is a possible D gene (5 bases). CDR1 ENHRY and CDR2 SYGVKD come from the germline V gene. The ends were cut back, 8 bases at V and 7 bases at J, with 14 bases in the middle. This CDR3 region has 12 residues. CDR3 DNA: TGTGCCATCCAGGACCATCAGGGGACCCAGTACTTC. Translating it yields CAIQDHQGTQYF.

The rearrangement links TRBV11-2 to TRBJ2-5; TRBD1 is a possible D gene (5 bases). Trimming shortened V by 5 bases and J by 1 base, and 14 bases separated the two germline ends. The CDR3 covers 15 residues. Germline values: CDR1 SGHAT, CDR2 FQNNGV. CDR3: CASSPTVTIQETQYF. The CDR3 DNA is TGTGCCAGCAGCCCGACAGTAACCATCCAAGAGACCCAGTACTTC. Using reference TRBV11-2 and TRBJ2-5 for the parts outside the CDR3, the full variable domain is EAGVAQSPRYKIIEKRQSVAFWCNPISGHATLYWYQQILGQGPKLLIQFQNNGVVDDSQLPKDRFSAERLKGVDSTLKIQPAKLEDSAVYLCASSPTVTIQETQYFGPGTRLLVL.

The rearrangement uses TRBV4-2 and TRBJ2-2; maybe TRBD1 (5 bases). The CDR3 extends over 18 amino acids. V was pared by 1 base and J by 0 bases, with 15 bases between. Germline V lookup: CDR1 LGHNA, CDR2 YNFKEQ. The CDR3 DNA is TGTGCCAGCAGCCAAGGGGGCATGGGGTACGCGAACACCGGGGAGCTGTTTTTT. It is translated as CASSQGGMGYANTGELFF.

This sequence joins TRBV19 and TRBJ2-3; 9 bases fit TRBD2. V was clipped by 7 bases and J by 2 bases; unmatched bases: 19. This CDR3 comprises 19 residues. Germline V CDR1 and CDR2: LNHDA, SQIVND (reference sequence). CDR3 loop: CASNNRPSGDQIYTDTQYF. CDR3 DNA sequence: TGTGCCAGTAACAATCGTCCTAGCGGGGACCAAATATACACAGATACGCAGTATTTT.

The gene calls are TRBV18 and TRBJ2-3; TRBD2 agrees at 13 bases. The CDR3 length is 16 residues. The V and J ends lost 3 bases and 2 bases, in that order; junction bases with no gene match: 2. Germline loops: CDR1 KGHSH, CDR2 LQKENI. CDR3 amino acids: CASSPGLAGVTDTQYF. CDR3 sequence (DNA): TGTGCCAGCTCACCTGGACTAGCGGGGGTCACAGATACGCAGTATTTT.

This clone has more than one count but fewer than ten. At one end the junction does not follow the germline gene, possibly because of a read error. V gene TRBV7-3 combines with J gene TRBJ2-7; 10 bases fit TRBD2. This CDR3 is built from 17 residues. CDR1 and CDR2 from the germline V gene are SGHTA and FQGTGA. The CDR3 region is CASSLNHLAGAGMPPDF. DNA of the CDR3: TGTGCCAGCAGCTTAAACCACCTAGCGGGGGCGGGAATGCCTCCCGACTTC.

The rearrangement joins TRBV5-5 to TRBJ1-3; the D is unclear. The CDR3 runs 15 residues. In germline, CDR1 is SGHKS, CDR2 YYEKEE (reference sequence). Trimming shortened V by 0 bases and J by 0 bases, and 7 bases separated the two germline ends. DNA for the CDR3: TGTGCCAGCAGCTTGGTGGAGTTCTCTGGAAACACCATATATTTT. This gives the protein CASSLVEFSGNTIYF.

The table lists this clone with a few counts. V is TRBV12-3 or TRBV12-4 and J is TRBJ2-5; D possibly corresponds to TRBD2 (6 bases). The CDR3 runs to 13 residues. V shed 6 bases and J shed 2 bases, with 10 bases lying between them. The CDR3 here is CASRPGVQETQYF. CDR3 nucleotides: TGTGCCAGCAGGCCGGGGGTACAAGAGACCCAGTACTTC.

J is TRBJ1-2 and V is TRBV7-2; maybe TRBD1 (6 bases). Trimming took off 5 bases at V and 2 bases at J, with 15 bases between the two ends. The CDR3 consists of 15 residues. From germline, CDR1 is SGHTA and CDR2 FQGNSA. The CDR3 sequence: CASSRDQTGNYGYTF. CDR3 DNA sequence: TGTGCCAGCAGCCGCGACCAGACAGGCAACTATGGCTACACCTTC.